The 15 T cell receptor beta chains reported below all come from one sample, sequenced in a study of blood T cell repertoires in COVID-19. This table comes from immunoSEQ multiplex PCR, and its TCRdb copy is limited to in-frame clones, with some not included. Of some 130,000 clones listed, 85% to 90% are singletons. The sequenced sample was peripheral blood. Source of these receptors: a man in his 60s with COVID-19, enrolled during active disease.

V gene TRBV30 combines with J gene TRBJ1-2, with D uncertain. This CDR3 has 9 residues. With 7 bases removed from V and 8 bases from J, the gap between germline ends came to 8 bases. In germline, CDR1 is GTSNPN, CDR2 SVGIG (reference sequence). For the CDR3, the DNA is TGTGCCTCGGGGATCGGCTACACCTTC. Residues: CASGIGYTF. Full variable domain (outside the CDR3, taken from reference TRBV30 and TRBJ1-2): SQTIHQWPATLVQPVGSPLSLECTVEGTSNPNLYWYRQAAGRGLQLLFYSVGIGQISSEVPQNLSASRPQDRQFILSSKKLLLSDSGFYLCASGIGYTFGSGTRLTVV.

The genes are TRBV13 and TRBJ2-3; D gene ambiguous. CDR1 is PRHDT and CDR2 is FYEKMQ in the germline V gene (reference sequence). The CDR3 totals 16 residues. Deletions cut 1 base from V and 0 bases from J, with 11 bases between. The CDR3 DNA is TGTGCCAGCAGCTTAGTACCAAGCTCTAGCACAGATACGCAGTATTTT. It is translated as CASSLVPSSSTDTQYF.

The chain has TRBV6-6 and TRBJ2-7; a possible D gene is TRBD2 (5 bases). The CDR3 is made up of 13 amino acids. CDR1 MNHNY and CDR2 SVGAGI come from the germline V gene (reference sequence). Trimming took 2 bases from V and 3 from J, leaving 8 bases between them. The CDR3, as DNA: TGTGCCAGCAGTTACGGTGAGGGCTACGAGCAGTACTTC. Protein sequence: CASSYGEGYEQYF.

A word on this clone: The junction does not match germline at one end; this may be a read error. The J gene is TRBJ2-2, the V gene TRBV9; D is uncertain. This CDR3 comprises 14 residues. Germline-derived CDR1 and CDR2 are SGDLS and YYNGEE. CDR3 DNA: TGTGCCGGCAGCGTAGTGATGGAGACCGGGGAGCTGTTTTTT. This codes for CAGSVVMETGELFF.

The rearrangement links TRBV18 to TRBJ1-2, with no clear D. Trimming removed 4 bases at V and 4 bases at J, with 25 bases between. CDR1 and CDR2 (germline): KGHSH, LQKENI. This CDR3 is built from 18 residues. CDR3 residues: CASSLAITTGSHGYGYTF. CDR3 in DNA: TGTGCCAGCTCACTAGCAATAACTACGGGATCCCATGGCTATGGCTACACCTTC.

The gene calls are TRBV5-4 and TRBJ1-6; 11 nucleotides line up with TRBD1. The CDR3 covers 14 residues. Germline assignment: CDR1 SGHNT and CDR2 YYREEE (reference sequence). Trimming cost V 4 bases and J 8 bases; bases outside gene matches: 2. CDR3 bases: TGTGCCAGCAGCAGGGACAGGGGGGATTCACCCCTCCACTTT. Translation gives CASSRDRGDSPLHF.

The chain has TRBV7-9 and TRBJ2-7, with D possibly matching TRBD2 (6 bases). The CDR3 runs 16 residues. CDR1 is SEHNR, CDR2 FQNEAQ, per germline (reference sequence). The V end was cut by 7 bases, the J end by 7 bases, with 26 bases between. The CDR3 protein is CASTKVGIRGRWEQYF. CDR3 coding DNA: TGTGCCAGCACCAAAGTAGGGATTCGGGGGAGGTGGGAGCAGTACTTC. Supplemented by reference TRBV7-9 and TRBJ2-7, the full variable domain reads DTGVSQNPRHKITKRGQNVTFRCDPISEHNRLYWYRQTLGQGPEFLTYFQNEAQLEKSRLLSDRFSAERPKGSFSTLEIQRTEQGDSAMYLCASTKVGIRGRWEQYFGPGTRLTVT.

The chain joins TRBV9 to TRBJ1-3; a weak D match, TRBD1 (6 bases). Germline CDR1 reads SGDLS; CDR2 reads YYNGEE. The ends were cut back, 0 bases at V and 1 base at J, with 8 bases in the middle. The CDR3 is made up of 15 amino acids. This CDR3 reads CASSVGGTSGNTIYF. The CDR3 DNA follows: TGTGCCAGCAGCGTAGGGGGGACATCTGGAAACACCATATATTTT.

This CDR3 reads CASSVRTGDDEQFF. CDR3 DNA: TGTGCCAGCAGCGTAAGGACAGGGGATGATGAGCAGTTCTTC. The rearrangement uses TRBV9 and TRBJ2-1; 9 nucleotides line up with TRBD1. The CDR3 has 14 amino acids. V shed 1 base and J 8 bases; nucleotides not matched to a gene: 4. Germline CDR1 and CDR2: SGDLS and YYNGEE. Together with reference TRBV9 and TRBJ2-1, the CDR3 gives the full variable domain: DSGVTQTPKHLITATGQRVTLRCSPRSGDLSVYWYQQSLDQGLQFLIQYYNGEERAKGNILERFSAQQFPDLHSELNLSSLELGDSALYFCASSVRTGDDEQFFGPGTRLTVL.

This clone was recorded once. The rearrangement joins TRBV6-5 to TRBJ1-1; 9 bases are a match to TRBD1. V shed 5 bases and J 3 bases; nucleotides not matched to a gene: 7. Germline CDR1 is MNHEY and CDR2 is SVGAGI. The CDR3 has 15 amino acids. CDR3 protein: CASSPKTGGDTEAFF. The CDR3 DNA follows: TGTGCCAGCAGTCCAAAGACAGGGGGGGACACTGAAGCTTTCTTT.

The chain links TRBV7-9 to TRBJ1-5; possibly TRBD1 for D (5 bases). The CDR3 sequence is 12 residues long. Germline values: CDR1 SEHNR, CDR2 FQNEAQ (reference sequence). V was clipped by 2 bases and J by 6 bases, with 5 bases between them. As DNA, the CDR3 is TGTGCCAGCAGCTTAAGGGGTCAGCCCCAGCATTTT. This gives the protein CASSLRGQPQHF.

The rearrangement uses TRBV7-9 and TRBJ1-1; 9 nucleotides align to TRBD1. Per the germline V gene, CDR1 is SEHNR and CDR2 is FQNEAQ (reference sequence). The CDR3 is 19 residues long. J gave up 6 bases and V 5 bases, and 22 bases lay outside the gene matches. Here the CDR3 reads CASSETRPGQGGTVPEAFF. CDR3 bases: TGTGCCAGCAGCGAGACACGTCCGGGACAGGGTGGGACGGTCCCTGAAGCTTTCTTT. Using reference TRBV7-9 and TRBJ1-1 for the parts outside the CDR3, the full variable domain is DTGVSQNPRHKITKRGQNVTFRCDPISEHNRLYWYRQTLGQGPEFLTYFQNEAQLEKSRLLSDRFSAERPKGSFSTLEIQRTEQGDSAMYLCASSETRPGQGGTVPEAFFGQGTRLTVV.

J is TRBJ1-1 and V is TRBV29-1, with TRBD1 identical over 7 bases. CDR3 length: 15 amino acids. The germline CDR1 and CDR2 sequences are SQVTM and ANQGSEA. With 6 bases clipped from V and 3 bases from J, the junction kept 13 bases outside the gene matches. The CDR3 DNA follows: TGCAGCGTAGTCGGGACAGCAATTAGAGACACTGAAGCTTTCTTT. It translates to CSVVGTAIRDTEAFF.

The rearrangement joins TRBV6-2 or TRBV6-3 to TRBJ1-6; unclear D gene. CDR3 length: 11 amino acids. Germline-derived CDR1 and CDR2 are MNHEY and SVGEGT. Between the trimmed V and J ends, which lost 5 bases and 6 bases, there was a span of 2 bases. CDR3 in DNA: TGTGCCAGCAGTCGTAATTCACCCCTCCACTTT. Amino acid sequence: CASSRNSPLHF.

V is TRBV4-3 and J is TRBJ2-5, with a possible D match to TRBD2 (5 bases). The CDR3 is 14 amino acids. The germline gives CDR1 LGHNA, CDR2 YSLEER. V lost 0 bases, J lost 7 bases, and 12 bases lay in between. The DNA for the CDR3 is TGCGCCAGCAGCCAAGATTCGGGCCGGGGGACCCAGTACTTC. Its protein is CASSQDSGRGTQYF.